This T cell receptor beta chain comes out of a study of blood T cells in healthy people across ages (dated by TCRdb to the mid-2010s). Background for the entire study: In model experiments, template switching captured about one uniquely barcoded TCR beta cDNA molecule for every two T cells. The study analyzed two additional independent replicas of 1 million unique cDNA reads from the same blood draw for two donors, one aged 18 to 30 and one aged 80 or older. The donors were divided into four age groups: young (average 16 years), middle-aged (roughly 42), aged (62) and long-lived (about 90). Using deep sequencing normalized with unique cDNA molecular identifiers, the study measured how TCR beta repertoire diversity changes with age. To avoid experimental bias, donors of different ages were distributed randomly across sequencing lanes. The study at large found these results: The long-lived group showed more naive CD4+ T cells, fewer expanded clones and increased TCR diversity than the aged group, suggesting age selection. Since profiling was done on bulk unsorted PBMCs, naive and antigen-experienced compartments could not be conclusively compared. Observed TCR beta diversity per million T cells fell roughly linearly with age, and a significant reduction was already apparent by age approximately 40. Estimates of total diversity based on one million sequenced T cells were considered lower bounds and underestimates. A strong correlation was found between observed TCR beta diversity and the percentage of naive T cells measured by flow cytometry. The CMV infection status of donors was not known, potentially confounding age-related changes in expanded clonotypes.

Systemically healthy Caucasian individuals from Russia, 35 to 50 in total and aged about 6 to 100 years, were included as donors. Each donor gave 9.5 to 10 milliliters of peripheral blood, drawn into EDTA-treated Vacutainer tubes. Ficoll-Paque density-gradient centrifugation was used to isolate PBMCs, with at least 7 million per sample. Trizol reagent was used to extract total RNA from PBMCs, with at least 6 micrograms per sample. The percentages of naive CD45RAhigh/CD27high T cells were determined by flow cytometry on a PBMC aliquot from every donor. Remarks on this clonotype: There is no known antigen for this receptor. Qualities for individual bases were not recorded, and no much larger clone is one base off.

Sequences LGHDT (CDR1) and YNNKEL (CDR2) are obtained from the germline V gene (reference sequence). V and J lose 1 base and 3 bases, and a span of 10 bases separates them. The cysteine opens and the phenylalanine closes a CDR3 of 15 amino acids. Of the read, only the CDR3 DNA is kept; its 45 bases are in frame from base 1. The library was produced with 5' RACE. TCRdb shows the sequencer as Illumina HiSeq 2500. The second PCR ran for about 6 to 11 cycles and used a J-beta primer mix along with a sample-barcoded 5' primer. A template-switch 5' adaptor carrying 12 random nucleotides introduced a unique molecular identifier onto each TCR beta cDNA molecule. At least 2.5 million CDR3-containing paired-end reads were obtained from each sample. First-strand cDNA synthesis was performed from all RNA using the Mint cDNA synthesis kit, with priming by a TRBC-specific oligonucleotide. Following uracil-DNA glycosylase treatment, a first 18-cycle PCR with universal primers M1SS and BC2_uni_R was performed on all cDNA. The paper's data handling went like this. For normalization, 1 million high-quality reads, each with a distinct molecular identifier, were randomly selected from each sample. Reads sharing molecular identifiers were discarded rather than binned into consensus sequences. MiTCR, with a Q25 quality threshold and the strictest error-elimination algorithm, was used for CDR3 identification, clonotype clustering and error correction. A nonparametric unseen species model with Euler transformation was used to estimate lower-bound total TCR beta diversity. TCRdb redid the processing of the public reads, applying fastp at Q25 and MiXCR, and retained in-frame beta chains. Identical CDR3 proteins give one entry, which carries the most common genes and DNA. None of the V and J calls come from the authors' own analysis; TCRdb made them. For this sample there are over a million distinct CDR3 sequences; around 43% appear just once. Under 20% of the sample comes from the top ten.

Sequenced material: blood. The V gene is TRBV3-1 and the J gene is TRBJ2-4; there is no confident call for the D gene. The receptor was isolated from a woman aged 60-75 years in good health. The sequenced DNA: TGTGCCAGCAGCCAAGGAAACATGGGCAAAAACATTCAGTACTTC. Its protein reads: CASSQGNMGKNIQYF. The variable domain in full, with residues beyond the CDR3 obtained from the reference TRBV3-1 and TRBJ2-4 genes, is DTAVSQTPKYLVTQMGNDKSIKCEQNLGHDTMYWYKQDSKKFLKIMFSYNNKELIINETVPNRFSPKSPDKAHLNLHINSLELGDSAVYFCASSQGNMGKNIQYFGAGTRLSVL.